This T cell receptor (beta chain) was obtained from a study of T cells in women clearing cervical HPV infection. Study context: Donors had HPV16-related CIN3 or worse; 2 had invasive cancer. Only a few women had HLA typing results available.

In regard to this clone: Read data end 3 residues before the CDR3 end; the end is taken from the germline J gene.

V was clipped by 4 bases and J by 1 base; unmatched bases: 5. Germline V lookup: CDR1 SGHDT, CDR2 YYEEEE. The length of the CDR3 is 14 residues. Genomic DNA, averaging roughly 1,200 ng per sample, yielded TCR beta CDR3 via immunoSEQ. Generated by immunoSEQ multiplex PCR, the TCRdb table keeps only in-frame clones and is missing some. Its clone listing holds 25,000 to 35,000 clones. Sequenced material: blood buffy coat. This TCR came from a woman between 18 and 75 years old with a cervical HPV16 infection that either progressed to CIN3+ or cleared (not recorded which). This chain connects TRBV5-6 to TRBJ2-7; 7 bases fit TRBD2. The CDR3 sequence is CASSPGTISYEQYF. The DNA read from the CDR3 is TGTGCCAGCAGCCCAGGGACTATTTCCTACGAG. Full variable domain (outside the CDR3, taken from reference TRBV5-6 and TRBJ2-7): DAGVTQSPTHLIKTRGQQVTLRCSPKSGHDTVSWYQQALGQGPQFIFQYYEEEERQRGNFPDRFSGHQFPNYSSELNVNALLLGDSALYLCASSPGTISYEQYFGPGTRLTVT.